The rows below give T cell receptor beta chains drawn from one sample of a study of T cell responses to AZD1222 COVID-19 vaccine. Clones were read by immunoSEQ multiplex PCR, and TCRdb kept only the in-frame ones, dropping some. The sample lists around 270,000 clones, 90% to 95% occurring once. Sequencing used peripheral blood, obtained 28 days after the second AZD1222 dose. These receptors were collected from an adult who received the AZD1222 COVID-19 vaccine. Both conserved end residues are part of each CDR3. A D gene is named only where the DNA matches it firmly. Clone size appears in some rows only: once, few, many, or a class for an expanded clone.

TRBD2 TRBJ2-7 - TRBV2 CASTWTSGSNEQYF TGTGCCAGCACTTGGACTAGCGGGAGTAACGAGCAGTACTTC
TRBD2 TRBJ2-1 - TRBV7-6 CASSSDAGGLRNEQFF TGTGCCAGCAGCTCCGACGCGGGAGGATTGAGGAATGAGCAGTTCTTC
TRBD1 TRBJ1-4 - TRBV5-1 CASSWTGAEEKLFF TGCGCCAGCAGCTGGACAGGGGCTGAAGAAAAACTGTTTTTT
- TRBJ1-5 - TRBV4-1 CASSPGRVRRSNQPQHF TGCGCCAGCAGCCCCGGTCGGGTTCGACGAAGCAATCAGCCCCAGCATTTT
- TRBJ2-2 - TRBV3-1/TRBV3-2 CASVKPNDHFDAGELFF TGTGCCAGCGTCAAGCCGAATGATCACTTTGACGCCGGGGAGCTGTTTTTT
- TRBJ1-3 - TRBV5-4 CASSLTGSSGNTIYF TGTGCCAGCAGCTTAACCGGCAGCTCTGGAAACACCATATATTTT
TRBD1 TRBJ2-2 - TRBV9 CASSGTGWPGELFF TGTGCCAGCAGCGGGACAGGGTGGCCCGGGGAGCTGTTTTTT
TRBD1 TRBJ1-5 - TRBV19 CASRTGVRGNQPQHF TGTGCCAGTAGGACAGGGGTCAGAGGCAATCAGCCCCAGCATTTT
- TRBJ2-5 - TRBV18 CASSPNRVGETQYF TGTGCCAGCTCACCCAACAGGGTGGGAGAGACCCAGTACTTC
TRBD1 TRBJ2-2 few TRBV7-8 CASSLGAGGSGELFF TGTGCCAGCAGCTTAGGGGCAGGGGGCAGCGGGGAGCTGTTTTTT
- TRBJ2-3 - TRBV7-7 CASSLNPSGTDTQYF TGTGCCAGCAGCTTAAACCCTAGCGGCACAGATACGCAGTATTTT
- TRBJ1-6 - TRBV10-2 CASTPSSYNSPLHF TGCGCCAGCACCCCCAGCTCCTATAATTCACCCCTCCACTTT
TRBD2 TRBJ2-1 - TRBV2 CASRSSGIYNEQFF TGTGCCAGCAGGAGTAGCGGGATATACAATGAGCAGTTCTTC
TRBD2 TRBJ2-3 - TRBV28 CASSYSGRGTDTQYF TGTGCCAGCAGTTATAGCGGGAGGGGGACAGATACGCAGTATTTT
- TRBJ1-2 - TRBV7-8 CASSPTQGWNSNYGYTF TGTGCCAGCAGCCCCACACAGGGTTGGAACTCTAACTATGGCTACACCTTC
- TRBJ1-3 once TRBV6-1 CASSERGRGNTIYF TGTGCCAGCAGTGAACGAGGGCGCGGAAACACCATATATTTT